This TCR beta chain was sequenced in a study of cytomegalovirus exposure and HLA in healthy donors. Study-level points and caveats: As immune exposure information, only CMV serostatus was available.

Germline loops: CDR1 SGDLS, CDR2 YYNGEE. Trimming cost V 0 bases and J 6 bases; bases outside gene matches: 5. The CDR3 has 14 residues. Details on this clone: The antigen remains unidentified.

With 60 Vbeta and 13 Jbeta primers, the PCR was carried out. Profiled with immunoSEQ multiplex PCR; TCRdb holds only in-frame clones, not every one. This table has nearly 200,000 clones, around 87% appearing once. The sequenced material came from PBMCs. The J gene is TRBJ2-7, the V gene TRBV9; TRBD2 matches 8 bases. This sequence was found in a man younger than 40 in good health and CMV-seronegative. DNA for the CDR3: TGTGCCAGCAGCGTAGGACTAGCGTCGGTCGAGCAGTACTTC. Amino acid sequence: CASSVGLASVEQYF.